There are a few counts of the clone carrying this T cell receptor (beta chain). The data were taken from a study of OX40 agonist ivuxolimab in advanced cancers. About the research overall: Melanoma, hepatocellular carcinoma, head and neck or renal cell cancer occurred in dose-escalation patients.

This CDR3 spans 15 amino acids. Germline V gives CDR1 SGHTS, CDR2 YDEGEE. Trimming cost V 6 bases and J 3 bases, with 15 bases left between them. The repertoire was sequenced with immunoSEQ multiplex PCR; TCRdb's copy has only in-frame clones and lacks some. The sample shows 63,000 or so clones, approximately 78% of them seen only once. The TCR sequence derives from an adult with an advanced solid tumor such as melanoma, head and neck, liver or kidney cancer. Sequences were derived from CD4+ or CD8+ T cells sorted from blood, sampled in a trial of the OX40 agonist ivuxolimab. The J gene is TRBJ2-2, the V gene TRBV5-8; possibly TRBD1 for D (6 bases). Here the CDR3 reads CASTPPGHHTGELFF. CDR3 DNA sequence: TGTGCCAGCACTCCCCCGGGACACCACACCGGGGAGCTGTTTTTT.